Below are 20 T cell receptor beta chains sequenced from a single sample in a study of cytomegalovirus exposure and HLA in healthy donors. The study ran its PCR with 60 Vbeta and 13 Jbeta primers. Generated by immunoSEQ multiplex PCR, the TCRdb table keeps only in-frame clones and is missing some. This table holds about 130,000 clones, 84% found once. The specimen sequenced was PBMCs. The origin of the receptors is a man aged 50 to 59 in good health and CMV-seronegative.

This chain joins TRBV28 and TRBJ1-2, with 7 nucleotides matching TRBD1. V lost 10 bases, J lost 8 bases, and 10 bases stayed unmatched. This CDR3 region has 12 residues. Germline V gives CDR1 MDHEN, CDR2 SYDVKM. For the CDR3, the DNA is TGTGCCACCCAGCAGGGGGTTGGCGGCTACACCTTC. Its protein is CATQQGVGGYTF.

The chain joins TRBV21-1 to TRBJ2-7; the D call TRBD2 from the table was never checked on the DNA. TRBV21-1 constitutes a pseudogene. There are 13 residues in the CDR3. This CDR3 reads CASSKRAGAEQYF. DNA for the CDR3: TGTGCCAGCAGCAAAAGGGCGGGGGCCGAGCAGTACTTC.

This chain joins TRBV9 and TRBJ1-1; D is perhaps TRBD1 (5 bases). The CDR3 extends over 16 amino acids. Germline assignment: CDR1 SGDLS and CDR2 YYNGEE. Trimming removed 0 bases from V and 0 bases from J, with 12 bases in between. This chain's CDR3 is CASSVAPTDMNTEAFF. The CDR3, as DNA: TGTGCCAGCAGCGTAGCTCCGACAGACATGAACACTGAAGCTTTCTTT.

The chain links TRBV5-6 to TRBJ1-1; TRBD1 matches 9 bases. CDR1 and CDR2 (germline): SGHDT, YYEEEE. With V trimmed by 6 bases and J by 5 bases, 14 bases remained unmatched. The CDR3 is 16 residues long. The CDR3, as DNA: TGTGCCAGCACCGACTATTTAGACAGGGGGACGACTGAAGCTTTCTTT. The encoded protein is CASTDYLDRGTTEAFF.

This clone was found a few times. The gene calls are TRBV2 and TRBJ1-6, with 7 bases matching TRBD1. Germline V gene data show CDR1 as SNHLY and CDR2 as FYNNEI. There are 14 residues in the CDR3. With 4 bases clipped from V and 9 bases from J, the junction kept 6 bases outside the gene matches. The CDR3 is CASSVMQGGSPLHF. DNA of the CDR3: TGTGCCAGCAGTGTGATGCAGGGGGGTTCACCCCTCCACTTT.

This rearrangement joins TRBV4-1 to TRBJ2-1; 7 bases align to TRBD2. The CDR3 is 17 residues long. In germline, CDR1 is MGHRA, CDR2 YSYEKL. V trimming: 0 bases; J trimming: 0 bases; junction bases outside the gene matches: 5. The CDR3 reads CASSQDQRGSSYNEQFF. The DNA for the CDR3 is TGCGCCAGCAGCCAAGATCAGCGGGGAAGCTCCTACAATGAGCAGTTCTTC.

The gene calls are TRBV7-9 and TRBJ1-2, with D possibly TRBD1 on 5 matching bases. The CDR3 loop spans 12 amino acids. The V gene's germline CDR1 is SEHNR and CDR2 FQNEAQ (reference sequence). The V gene lost 1 base and the J gene lost 8 bases, with 8 bases spanning the gap. The CDR3 sequence is CASSLDQGGYTF. CDR3 bases: TGTGCCAGCAGCTTAGATCAGGGCGGCTACACCTTC.

The rearrangement links TRBV6-5 to TRBJ1-5, with D hard to call. Trimming stripped 7 bases from V and 0 bases from J, with 13 bases between. This CDR3 has 15 residues. In germline, CDR1 is MNHEY, CDR2 SVGAGI. Here the CDR3 DNA reads TGTGCCAGCAAAATTCGGGAGTATAGCAATCAGCCCCAGCATTTT. It specifies CASKIREYSNQPQHF.

V gene TRBV10-1 combines with J gene TRBJ2-7; 9 bases align to TRBD2. Germline V gene sequence: CDR1 WNHNN, CDR2 SYGVQD (reference sequence). V lost 4 bases and J lost 5; bases outside the gene matches: 6. This CDR3 is built from 14 residues. The CDR3 loop is CASSASGGTHEQYF. CDR3 nucleotides: TGCGCCAGCAGTGCCAGCGGGGGGACCCACGAGCAGTACTTC.

The chain employs TRBV29-1 and TRBJ2-1; 10 nucleotides align to TRBD2. The CDR3 length is 10 residues. Germline CDR1 is SQVTM and CDR2 is ANQGSEA. The V segment lost 7 bases and the J segment 9 bases; nucleotides outside the gene matches: 0. The CDR3 coding sequence is TGCAGCGGGACTAGCGGTGAGCAGTTCTTC. Translating it yields CSGTSGEQFF.

V and J are TRBV27 and TRBJ2-1; D remains ambiguous. Between the trimmed V and J ends, which lost 3 bases and 0 bases, there was a span of 12 bases. There are 16 residues in the CDR3. Looked up from germline, CDR1 is MNHEY and CDR2 is SMNVEV (reference sequence). CDR3 in DNA: TGTGCCAGCAGTTTGCTCGGGTCGAGCTCCTACAATGAGCAGTTCTTC. It specifies CASSLLGSSSYNEQFF.

This chain links TRBV7-9 with TRBJ2-1; the match to TRBD2 covers 10 bases. The length of the CDR3 is 17 residues. The germline V gene encodes CDR1 SEHNR and CDR2 FQNEAQ (reference sequence). Trimming at V came to 4 bases and at J to 4 bases, leaving 10 bases not matched to a gene. The CDR3 spells CASSSEPGLADYNEQFF. The CDR3 DNA follows: TGTGCCAGCAGCTCCGAACCCGGACTAGCGGATTACAATGAGCAGTTCTTC.

The chain recombines TRBV6-1 with TRBJ2-2, with TRBD1 matching over 8 bases. Per the germline V gene, CDR1 is MNHNS and CDR2 is SASEGT. The CDR3 has 15 residues. J was trimmed by 7 bases and V by 6 bases; bases with no gene match: 10. The CDR3 DNA reads TGTGCCAGCAGCAAAGGACAGGGTGACAGCGGGGAGCTGTTTTTT. It encodes CASSKGQGDSGELFF.

This chain uses TRBV5-6 with TRBJ2-5; D perhaps matches TRBD1 (5 bases). V was cut by 0 bases and J by 6 bases, with 6 bases left in between. Germline values: CDR1 SGHDT, CDR2 YYEEEE. This CDR3 is 12 amino acids long. The CDR3 bases are TGTGCCAGCAGCTTGGACAGGCAGACCCAGTACTTC. Translation gives CASSLDRQTQYF.

For this clone: Other DNA variants within this sample encode the same CDR3. The gene calls are TRBV7-9 and TRBJ1-1; 7 bases agree with TRBD1. Germline V gives CDR1 SEHNR, CDR2 FQNEAQ (reference sequence). The CDR3 is 13 residues long. V trimming: 5 bases; J trimming: 5 bases; junction bases outside the gene matches: 5. CDR3 residues: CASSLPGGTEAFF. The CDR3 DNA follows: TGTGCCAGCAGCCTACCAGGGGGTACTGAAGCTTTCTTT.

This chain joins TRBV5-1 and TRBJ1-4; D not resolved. The CDR3 spans 16 residues. The germline V and J ends were trimmed by 1 base and 10 bases, with 20 bases remaining between them. Germline lookup yields CDR1 SGHRS and CDR2 YFSETQ. The CDR3 DNA follows: TGCGCCAGCAGCTTGATGTTGGCGGATAGAATTGGAAAACTGTTTTTT. Amino acids: CASSLMLADRIGKLFF. Variable domain in full (rest from reference TRBV5-1 and TRBJ1-4): KAGVTQTPRYLIKTRGQQVTLSCSPISGHRSVSWYQQTPGQGLQFLFEYFSETQRNKGNFPGRFSGRQFSNSRSEMNVSTLELGDSALYLCASSLMLADRIGKLFFGSGTQLSVL.

The chain employs TRBV19 and TRBJ1-5, with D perhaps matching TRBD1 (6 bases). The CDR3 covers 15 residues. The V and J ends lost 3 bases and 0 bases respectively, with 9 bases between them. Germline V gene lookup returns CDR1 LNHDA and CDR2 SQIVND (reference sequence). The CDR3 bases are TGTGCCAGTAGTATTGACAGGTATAGCAATCAGCCCCAGCATTTT. Translation: CASSIDRYSNQPQHF.

The chain links TRBV4-2 to TRBJ1-1; TRBD1 is a possible D gene (5 bases). Germline values: CDR1 LGHNA, CDR2 YNFKEQ. V lost 0 bases, J lost 10 bases, and 12 bases lay in between. The CDR3 totals 13 residues. The CDR3, as DNA: TGTGCCAGCAGCCAAGACGGGGGGATCGGAGCTTTCTTT. Amino acid sequence: CASSQDGGIGAFF.

The gene calls are TRBV29-1 and TRBJ2-5; weak D call: TRBD1 (6 bases). TRBJ2-7 explains the end of the DNA better; the J call may be wrong. This CDR3 contains 12 residues. The germline CDR1 and CDR2 sequences are SQVTM and ANQGSEA. The CDR3 region is CSAAGVTYEQYF. CDR3 bases: TGCAGCGCGGCAGGGGTGACCTACGAGCAGTACTTC.

The chain uses TRBV7-9 and TRBJ1-1; D call uncertain. V was cut by 5 bases and J by 0 bases, with 10 bases left in between. The CDR3 totals 14 residues. The germline V gene has CDR1 SEHNR and CDR2 FQNEAQ (reference sequence). This CDR3 is CASSPQALNTEAFF. CDR3 DNA sequence: TGTGCCAGCAGCCCTCAGGCTCTGAACACTGAAGCTTTCTTT.